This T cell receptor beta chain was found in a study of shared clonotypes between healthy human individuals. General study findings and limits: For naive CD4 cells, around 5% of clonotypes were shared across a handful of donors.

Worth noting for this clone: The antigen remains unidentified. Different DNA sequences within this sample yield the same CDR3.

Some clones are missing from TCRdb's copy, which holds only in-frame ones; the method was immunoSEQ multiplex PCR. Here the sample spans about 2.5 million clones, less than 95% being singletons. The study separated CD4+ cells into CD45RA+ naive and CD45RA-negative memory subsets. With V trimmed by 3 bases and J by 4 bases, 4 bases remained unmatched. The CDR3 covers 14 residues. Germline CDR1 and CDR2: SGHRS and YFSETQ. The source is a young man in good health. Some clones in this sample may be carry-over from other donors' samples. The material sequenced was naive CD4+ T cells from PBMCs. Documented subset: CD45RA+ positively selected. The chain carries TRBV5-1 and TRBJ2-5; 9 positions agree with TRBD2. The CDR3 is CASSWGLAGETQYF. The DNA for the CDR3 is TGCGCCAGCAGCTGGGGACTAGCAGGAGAGACCCAGTACTTC.